The text below deals with one TCR beta chain. The data belong to a study of shared clonotypes between healthy human individuals. Terminally differentiated effector memory CD45RA+ cells were excluded by CCR7 positive selection of CD45RO-negative cells. An assay was performed, and its level was deep. Using immunoSEQ multiplex PCR, the repertoire was profiled, and TCRdb retains in-frame clones only, with some absent. Of about 820,000 clones listed, about 92% were seen once; the top ten hold about 24%. The germline V gene encodes CDR1 MNHEY and CDR2 SMNVEV (reference sequence). Between the trimmed V and J ends, which lost 2 bases and 5 bases, there was a span of 11 bases. This CDR3 has 14 residues.

V gene TRBV27 combines with J gene TRBJ2-3; D possibly corresponds to TRBD2 (6 bases). The clonotype was recovered from a man aged 30-40 years in good health. The specimen was naive CD8+ T cells sorted from blood. The CDR3 DNA follows: TGTGCCAGCAGTTTAGTGGAGGGTGGAGATACGCAGTATTTT. Translated: CASSLVEGGDTQYF.